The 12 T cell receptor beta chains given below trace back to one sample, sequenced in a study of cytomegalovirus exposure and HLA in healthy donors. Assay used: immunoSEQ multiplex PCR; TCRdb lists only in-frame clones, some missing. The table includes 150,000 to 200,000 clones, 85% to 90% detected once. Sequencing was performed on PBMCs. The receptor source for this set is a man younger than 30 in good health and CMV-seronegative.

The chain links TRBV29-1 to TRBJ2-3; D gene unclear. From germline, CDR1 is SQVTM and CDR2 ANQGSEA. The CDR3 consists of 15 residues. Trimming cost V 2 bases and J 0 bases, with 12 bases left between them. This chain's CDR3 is CSVEHGWSSTDTQYF. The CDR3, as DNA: TGCAGCGTTGAACACGGCTGGAGCAGCACAGATACGCAGTATTTT.

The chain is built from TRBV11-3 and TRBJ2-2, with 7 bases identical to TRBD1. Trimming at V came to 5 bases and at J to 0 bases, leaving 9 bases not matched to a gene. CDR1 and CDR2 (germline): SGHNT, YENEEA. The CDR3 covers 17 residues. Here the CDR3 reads CASSLGDSLTNTGELFF. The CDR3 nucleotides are TGTGCCAGCAGCCTAGGGGACAGCCTTACGAACACCGGGGAGCTGTTTTTT.

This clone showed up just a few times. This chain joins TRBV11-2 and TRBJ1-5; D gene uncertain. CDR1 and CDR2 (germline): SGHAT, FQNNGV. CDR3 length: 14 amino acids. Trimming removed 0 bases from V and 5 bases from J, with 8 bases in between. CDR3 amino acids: CASSLDGPDQPQHF. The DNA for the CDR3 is TGTGCCAGCAGCTTAGATGGCCCTGATCAGCCCCAGCATTTT.

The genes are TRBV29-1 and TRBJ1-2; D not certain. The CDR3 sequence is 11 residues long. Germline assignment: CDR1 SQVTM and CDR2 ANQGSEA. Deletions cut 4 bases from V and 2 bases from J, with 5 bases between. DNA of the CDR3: TGCAGCGTTGGAGTAAACTATGGCTACACCTTC. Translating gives CSVGVNYGYTF.

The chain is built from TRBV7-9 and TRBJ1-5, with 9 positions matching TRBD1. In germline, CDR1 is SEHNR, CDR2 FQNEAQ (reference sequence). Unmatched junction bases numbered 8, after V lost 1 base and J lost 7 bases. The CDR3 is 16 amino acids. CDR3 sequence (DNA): TGTGCCAGCAGCTTAGTAGCACAGGGGGCGAACCAGCCCCAGCATTTT. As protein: CASSLVAQGANQPQHF.

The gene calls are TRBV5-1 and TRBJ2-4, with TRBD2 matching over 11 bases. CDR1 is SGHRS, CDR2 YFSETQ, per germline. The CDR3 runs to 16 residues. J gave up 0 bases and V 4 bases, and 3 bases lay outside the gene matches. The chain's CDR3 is CASSPTSGGAKNIQYF. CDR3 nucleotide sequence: TGCGCCAGCAGCCCAACTAGCGGGGGAGCCAAAAACATTCAGTACTTC. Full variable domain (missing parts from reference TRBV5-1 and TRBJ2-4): KAGVTQTPRYLIKTRGQQVTLSCSPISGHRSVSWYQQTPGQGLQFLFEYFSETQRNKGNFPGRFSGRQFSNSRSEMNVSTLELGDSALYLCASSPTSGGAKNIQYFGAGTRLSVL.

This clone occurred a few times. The CDR3 DNA reads as TGCAGCGCTGCCCGGTCTACTGAAGCTTTCTTT. It encodes CSAARSTEAFF. V is TRBV29-1 and J is TRBJ1-1; D gene ambiguous. V lost 7 bases and J lost 5, with 11 bases in between. Germline assignment: CDR1 SQVTM and CDR2 ANQGSEA. This CDR3 is 11 amino acids long.

The CDR3 nucleotides are TGTGCCAGCTCAAAACAGGGGAAGGGTGACAATGAGCAGTTCTTC. This encodes CASSKQGKGDNEQFF. V usage is TRBV18 and J usage is TRBJ2-1; 7 bases are a match to TRBD1. From germline, CDR1 is KGHSH and CDR2 LQKENI. Trimming at V came to 5 bases and at J to 5 bases, leaving 9 bases not matched to a gene. The CDR3 length is 15 residues.

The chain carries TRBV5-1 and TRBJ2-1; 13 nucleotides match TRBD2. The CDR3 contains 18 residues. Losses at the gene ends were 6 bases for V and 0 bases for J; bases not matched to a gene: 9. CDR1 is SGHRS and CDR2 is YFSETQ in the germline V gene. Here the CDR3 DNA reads TGCGCCAGCACCCGCGGGACTAGCGGGGTAAGCTCCTACAATGAGCAGTTCTTC. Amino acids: CASTRGTSGVSSYNEQFF.

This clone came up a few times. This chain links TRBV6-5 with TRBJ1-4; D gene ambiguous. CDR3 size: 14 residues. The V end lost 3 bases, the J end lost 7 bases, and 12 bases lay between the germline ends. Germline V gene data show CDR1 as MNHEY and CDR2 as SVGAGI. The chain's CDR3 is CASSYRESGEKLFF. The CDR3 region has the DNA TGTGCCAGCAGTTATAGGGAGTCCGGTGAAAAACTGTTTTTT.

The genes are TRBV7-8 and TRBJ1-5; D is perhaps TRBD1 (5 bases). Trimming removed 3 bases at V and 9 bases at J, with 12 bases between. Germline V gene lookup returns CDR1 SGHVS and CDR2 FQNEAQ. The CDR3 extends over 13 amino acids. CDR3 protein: CASSLLGAGPQHF. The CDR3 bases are TGTGCCAGCAGCTTGTTAGGGGCAGGGCCCCAGCATTTT.

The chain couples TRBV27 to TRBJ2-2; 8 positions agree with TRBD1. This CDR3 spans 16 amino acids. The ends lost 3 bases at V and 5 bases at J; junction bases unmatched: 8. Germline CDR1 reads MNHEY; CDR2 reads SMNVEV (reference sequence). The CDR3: CASSFPGTGTTGELFF. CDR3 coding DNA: TGTGCCAGCAGTTTCCCGGGGACAGGAACAACCGGGGAGCTGTTTTTT.